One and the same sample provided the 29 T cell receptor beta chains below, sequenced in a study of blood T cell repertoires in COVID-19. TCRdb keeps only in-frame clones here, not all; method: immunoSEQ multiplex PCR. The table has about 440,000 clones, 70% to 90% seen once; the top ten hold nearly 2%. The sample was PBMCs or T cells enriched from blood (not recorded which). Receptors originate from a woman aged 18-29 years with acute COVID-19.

The CDR3 DNA is TGCGCCAGCAGCTTGAATCCAGGGATGAACTATGGCTACACCTTC. Translated: CASSLNPGMNYGYTF. The chain carries TRBV5-1 and TRBJ1-2; possible D gene TRBD1, 5 bases. The V end was cut by 1 base, the J end by 2 bases, with 12 bases between. Germline V CDR1 and CDR2: SGHRS, YFSETQ. This CDR3 has 15 amino acids.

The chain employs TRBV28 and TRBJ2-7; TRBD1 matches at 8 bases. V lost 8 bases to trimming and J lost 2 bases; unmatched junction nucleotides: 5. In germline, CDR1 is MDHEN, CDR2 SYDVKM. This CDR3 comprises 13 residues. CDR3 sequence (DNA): TGTGCCAGCGTGGGACAGGCGACCTACGAGCAGTACTTC. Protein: CASVGQATYEQYF.

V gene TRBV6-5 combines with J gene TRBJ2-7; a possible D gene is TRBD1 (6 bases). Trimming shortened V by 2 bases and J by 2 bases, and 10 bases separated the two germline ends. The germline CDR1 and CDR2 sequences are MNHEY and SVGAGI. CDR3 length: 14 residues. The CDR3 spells CASSYETGPYEQYF. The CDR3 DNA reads TGTGCCAGCAGTTACGAGACAGGCCCCTACGAGCAGTACTTC.

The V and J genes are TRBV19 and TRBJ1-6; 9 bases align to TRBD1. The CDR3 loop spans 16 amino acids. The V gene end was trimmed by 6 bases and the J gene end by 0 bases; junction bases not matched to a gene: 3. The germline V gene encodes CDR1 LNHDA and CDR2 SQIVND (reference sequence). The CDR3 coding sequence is TGTGCCAGTAGAGACAGGGGGAGCTCCTATAATTCACCCCTCCACTTT. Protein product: CASRDRGSSYNSPLHF.

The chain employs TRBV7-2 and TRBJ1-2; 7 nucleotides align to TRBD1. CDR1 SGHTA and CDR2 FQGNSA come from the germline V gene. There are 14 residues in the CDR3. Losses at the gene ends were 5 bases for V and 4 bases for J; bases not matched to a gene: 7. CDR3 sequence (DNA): TGTGCCAGCAGCCCGACAGGGTTCTTCTATGGCTACACCTTC. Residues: CASSPTGFFYGYTF.

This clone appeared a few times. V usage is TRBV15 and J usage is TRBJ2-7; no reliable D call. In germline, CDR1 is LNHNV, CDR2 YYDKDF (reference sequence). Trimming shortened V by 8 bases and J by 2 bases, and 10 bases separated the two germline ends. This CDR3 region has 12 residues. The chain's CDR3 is CATSGDTYEQYF. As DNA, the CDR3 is TGTGCCACCTCCGGCGACACCTACGAGCAGTACTTC.

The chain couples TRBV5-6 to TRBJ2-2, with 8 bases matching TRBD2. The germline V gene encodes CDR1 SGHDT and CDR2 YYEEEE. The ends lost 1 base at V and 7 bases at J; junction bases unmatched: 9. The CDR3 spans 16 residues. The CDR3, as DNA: TGTGCCAGCAGCTTGTCCGGGAGGGGGTCGCACGGGGAGCTGTTTTTT. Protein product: CASSLSGRGSHGELFF. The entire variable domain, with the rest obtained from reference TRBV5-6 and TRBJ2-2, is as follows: DAGVTQSPTHLIKTRGQQVTLRCSPKSGHDTVSWYQQALGQGPQFIFQYYEEEERQRGNFPDRFSGHQFPNYSSELNVNALLLGDSALYLCASSLSGRGSHGELFFGEGSRLTVL.

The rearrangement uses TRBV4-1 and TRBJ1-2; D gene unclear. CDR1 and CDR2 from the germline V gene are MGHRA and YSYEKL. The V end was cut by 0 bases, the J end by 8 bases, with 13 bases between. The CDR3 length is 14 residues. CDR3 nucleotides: TGCGCCAGCAGCCAAGATGCCAGGCCGGGAGGCTACACCTTC. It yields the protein CASSQDARPGGYTF.

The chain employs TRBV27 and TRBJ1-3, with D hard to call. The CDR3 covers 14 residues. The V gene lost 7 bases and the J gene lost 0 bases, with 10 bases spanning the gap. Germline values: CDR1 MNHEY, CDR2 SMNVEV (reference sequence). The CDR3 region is CASKDGNSGNTIYF. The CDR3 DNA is TGTGCCAGCAAAGACGGGAACTCTGGAAACACCATATATTTT.

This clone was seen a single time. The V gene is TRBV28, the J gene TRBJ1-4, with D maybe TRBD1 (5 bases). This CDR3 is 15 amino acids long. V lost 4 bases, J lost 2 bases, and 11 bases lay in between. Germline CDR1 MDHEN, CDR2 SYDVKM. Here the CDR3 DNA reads TGTGCCAGCAGTTCCGCAGGGATGACTAATGAAAAACTGTTTTTT. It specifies CASSSAGMTNEKLFF.

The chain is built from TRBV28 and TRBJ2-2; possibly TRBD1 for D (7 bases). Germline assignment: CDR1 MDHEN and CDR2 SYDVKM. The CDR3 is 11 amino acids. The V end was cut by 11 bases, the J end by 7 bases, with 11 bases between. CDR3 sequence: CAGGGGGELFF. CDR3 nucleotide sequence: TGTGCCGGAGGGGGCGGCGGGGAGCTGTTTTTT.

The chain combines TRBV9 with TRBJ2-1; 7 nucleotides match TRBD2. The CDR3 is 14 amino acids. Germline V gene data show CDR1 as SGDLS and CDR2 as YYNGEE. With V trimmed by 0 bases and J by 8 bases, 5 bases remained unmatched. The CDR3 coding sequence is TGTGCCAGCAGCGTAGAACTAGCGCGGGATGAGCAGTTCTTC. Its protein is CASSVELARDEQFF.

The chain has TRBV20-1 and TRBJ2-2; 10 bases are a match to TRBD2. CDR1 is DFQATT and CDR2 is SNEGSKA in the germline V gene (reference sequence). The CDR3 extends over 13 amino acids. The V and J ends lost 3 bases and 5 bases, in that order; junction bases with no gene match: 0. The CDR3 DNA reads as TGCAGTGCTAGTAGCGGGAGGACCGGGGAGCTGTTTTTT. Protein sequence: CSASSGRTGELFF.

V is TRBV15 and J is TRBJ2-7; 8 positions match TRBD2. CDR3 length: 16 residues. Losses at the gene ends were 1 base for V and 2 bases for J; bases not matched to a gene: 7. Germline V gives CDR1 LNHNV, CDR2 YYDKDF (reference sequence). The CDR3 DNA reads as TGTGCCACCAGCAGAGTCGGGTCAGCGGGAGCCTACGAGCAGTACTTC. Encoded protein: CATSRVGSAGAYEQYF.

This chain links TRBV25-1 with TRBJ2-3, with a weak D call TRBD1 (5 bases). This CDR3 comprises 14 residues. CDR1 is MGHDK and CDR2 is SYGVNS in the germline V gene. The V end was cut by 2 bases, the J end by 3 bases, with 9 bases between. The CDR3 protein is CASSERTLTDTQYF. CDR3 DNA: TGTGCCAGCAGTGAACGGACACTGACAGATACGCAGTATTTT.

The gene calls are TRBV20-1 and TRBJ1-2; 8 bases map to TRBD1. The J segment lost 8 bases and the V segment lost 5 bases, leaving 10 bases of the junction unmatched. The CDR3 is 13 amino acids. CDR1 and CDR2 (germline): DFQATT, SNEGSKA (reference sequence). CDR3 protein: CSAGGQGRGGYTF. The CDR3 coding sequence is TGCAGTGCTGGTGGACAGGGCCGCGGCGGCTACACCTTC.

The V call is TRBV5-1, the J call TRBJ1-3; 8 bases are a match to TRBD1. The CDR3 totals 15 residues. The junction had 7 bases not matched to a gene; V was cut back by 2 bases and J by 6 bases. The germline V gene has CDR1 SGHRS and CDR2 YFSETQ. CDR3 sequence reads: CASSFAGGDENTIYF. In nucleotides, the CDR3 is TGCGCCAGCAGCTTCGCAGGGGGCGACGAAAACACCATATATTTT. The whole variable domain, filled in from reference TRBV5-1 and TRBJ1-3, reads KAGVTQTPRYLIKTRGQQVTLSCSPISGHRSVSWYQQTPGQGLQFLFEYFSETQRNKGNFPGRFSGRQFSNSRSEMNVSTLELGDSALYLCASSFAGGDENTIYFGEGSWLTVV.

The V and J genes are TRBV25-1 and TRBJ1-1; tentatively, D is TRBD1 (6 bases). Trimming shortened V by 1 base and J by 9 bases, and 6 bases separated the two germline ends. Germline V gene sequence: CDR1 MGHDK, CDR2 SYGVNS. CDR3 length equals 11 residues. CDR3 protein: CASSEWGQAFF. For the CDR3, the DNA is TGTGCCAGCAGTGAATGGGGGCAAGCTTTCTTT.

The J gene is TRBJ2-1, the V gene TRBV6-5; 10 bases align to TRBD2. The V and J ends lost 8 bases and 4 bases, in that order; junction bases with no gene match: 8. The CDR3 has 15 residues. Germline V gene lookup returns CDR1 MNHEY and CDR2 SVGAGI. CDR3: CASVPASGGYNEQFF. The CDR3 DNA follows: TGTGCCAGCGTTCCCGCTAGCGGGGGTTACAATGAGCAGTTCTTC.

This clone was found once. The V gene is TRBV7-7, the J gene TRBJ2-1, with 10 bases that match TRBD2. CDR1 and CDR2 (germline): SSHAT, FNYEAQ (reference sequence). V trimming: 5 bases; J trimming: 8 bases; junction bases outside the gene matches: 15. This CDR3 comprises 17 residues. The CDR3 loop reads CASSPYSLAGAGDEQFF. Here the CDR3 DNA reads TGTGCCAGCAGCCCGTACTCTCTAGCGGGAGCGGGTGATGAGCAGTTCTTC.

CDR3 protein: CASSPEVESNSPLHF. The DNA for the CDR3 is TGTGCCAGCAGCCCCGAGGTGGAAAGTAATTCACCCCTCCACTTT. The gene calls are TRBV5-6 and TRBJ1-6; the D is unclear. V shed 4 bases and J shed 6 bases, with 14 bases lying between them. CDR3 length equals 15 residues. Per the germline V gene, CDR1 is SGHDT and CDR2 is YYEEEE.

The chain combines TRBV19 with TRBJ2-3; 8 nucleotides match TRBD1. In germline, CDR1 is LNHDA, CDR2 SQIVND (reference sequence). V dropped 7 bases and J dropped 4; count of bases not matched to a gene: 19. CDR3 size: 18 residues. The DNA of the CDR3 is TGTGCCAGTACCCGGCGGTCAGGGGGCGCAAGATCAGCAGATACGCAGTATTTT. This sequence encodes CASTRRSGGARSADTQYF.

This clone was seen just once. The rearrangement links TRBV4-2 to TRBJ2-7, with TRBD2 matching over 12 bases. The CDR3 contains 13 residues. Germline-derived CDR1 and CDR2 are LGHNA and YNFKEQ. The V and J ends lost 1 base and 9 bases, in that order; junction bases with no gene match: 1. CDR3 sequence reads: CASSQGLAGAQYF. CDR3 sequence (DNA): TGTGCCAGCAGCCAAGGACTAGCGGGGGCGCAGTACTTC.

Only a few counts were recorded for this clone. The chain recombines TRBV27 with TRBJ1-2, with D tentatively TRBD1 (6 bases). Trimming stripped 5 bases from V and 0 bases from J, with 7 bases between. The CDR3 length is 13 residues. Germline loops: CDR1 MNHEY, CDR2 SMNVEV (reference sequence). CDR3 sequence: CASSKGANYGYTF. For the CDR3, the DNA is TGTGCCAGCAGTAAGGGGGCTAACTATGGCTACACCTTC.

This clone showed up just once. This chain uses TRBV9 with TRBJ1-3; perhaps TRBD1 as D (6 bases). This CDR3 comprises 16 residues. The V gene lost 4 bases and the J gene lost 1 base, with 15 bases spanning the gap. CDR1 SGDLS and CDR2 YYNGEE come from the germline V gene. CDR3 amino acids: CASSKGRGASGNTIYF. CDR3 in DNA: TGTGCCAGCAGCAAGGGTCGGGGGGCGTCTGGAAACACCATATATTTT.

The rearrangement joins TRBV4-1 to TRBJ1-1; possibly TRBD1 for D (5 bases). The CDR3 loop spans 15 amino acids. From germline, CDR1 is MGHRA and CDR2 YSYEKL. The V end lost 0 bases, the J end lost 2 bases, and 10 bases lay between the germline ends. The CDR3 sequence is CASSQDTWGNTEAFF. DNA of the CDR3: TGCGCCAGCAGCCAAGATACGTGGGGCAACACTGAAGCTTTCTTT.

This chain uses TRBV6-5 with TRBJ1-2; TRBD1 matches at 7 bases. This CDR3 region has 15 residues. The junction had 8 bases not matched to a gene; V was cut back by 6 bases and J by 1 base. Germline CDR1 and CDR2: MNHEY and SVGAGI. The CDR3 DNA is TGTGCCAGCAGGCAAGGTCAGGGGGATAACTATGGCTACACCTTC. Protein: CASRQGQGDNYGYTF.

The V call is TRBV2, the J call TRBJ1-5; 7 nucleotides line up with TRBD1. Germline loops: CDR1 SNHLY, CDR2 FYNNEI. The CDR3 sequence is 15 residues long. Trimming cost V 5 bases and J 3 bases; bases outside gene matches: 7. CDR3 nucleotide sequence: TGTGCCAGCAGTTCTACAGGGGTTGCCAATCAGCCCCAGCATTTT. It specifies CASSSTGVANQPQHF.

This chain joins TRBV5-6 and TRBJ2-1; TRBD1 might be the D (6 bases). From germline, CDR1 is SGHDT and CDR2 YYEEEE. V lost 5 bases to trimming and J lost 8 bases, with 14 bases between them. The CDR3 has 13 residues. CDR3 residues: CASSLQGGDEQFF. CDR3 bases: TGTGCCAGCAGTTTACAGGGTGGTGATGAGCAGTTCTTC.